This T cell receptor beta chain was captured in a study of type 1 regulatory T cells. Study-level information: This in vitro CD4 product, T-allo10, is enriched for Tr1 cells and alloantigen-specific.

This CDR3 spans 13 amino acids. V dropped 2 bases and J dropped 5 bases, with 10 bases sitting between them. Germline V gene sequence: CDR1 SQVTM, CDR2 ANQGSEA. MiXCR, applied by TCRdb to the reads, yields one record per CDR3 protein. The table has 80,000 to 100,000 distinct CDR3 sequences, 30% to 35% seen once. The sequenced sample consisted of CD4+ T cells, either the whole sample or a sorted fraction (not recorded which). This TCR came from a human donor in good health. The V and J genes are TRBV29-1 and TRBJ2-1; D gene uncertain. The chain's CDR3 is CSVEIGFNNEQFF. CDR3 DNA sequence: TGCAGCGTTGAAATCGGGTTTAACAATGAGCAGTTCTTC.